What follows are 13 T cell receptor beta chains derived from one specimen sequenced in a study of blood T cell repertoires in COVID-19. Produced via immunoSEQ multiplex PCR; TCRdb's table is partial and in-frame only. The sample contains some 260,000 clones, about 88% of which appear only once. The sample taken for sequencing was peripheral blood. Receptors were obtained from a woman aged 40-49 years who had recovered from COVID-19.

The chain recombines TRBV16 with TRBJ1-1, with D perhaps TRBD1 (6 bases). Trimming left V 4 bases short and J 4 bases short, with 16 bases between. The CDR3 sequence is 15 residues long. CDR1 and CDR2 from the germline V gene are KGHSY and FQNENV. The CDR3 DNA reads as TGTGCCAGCAGCCCCAGCTGGGGGCTAGGCACTGAAGCTTTCTTT. Its translation is CASSPSWGLGTEAFF.

V and J are TRBV29-1 and TRBJ1-2; weak D call: TRBD1 (5 bases). V was clipped by 4 bases and J by 8 bases, with 17 bases between them. The CDR3 runs 13 residues. Germline V gene lookup returns CDR1 SQVTM and CDR2 ANQGSEA. The CDR3 DNA sequence: TGCAGCGTTGGCGGGGGTCACAGTGTGGGCTACACCTTC. Its protein is CSVGGGHSVGYTF.

As DNA, the CDR3 is TGTGCCAGCAGCCCTGGACTAGCGGGAGGGCCGTACGAGCAGTACTTC. Amino acids: CASSPGLAGGPYEQYF. The chain combines TRBV7-2 with TRBJ2-7; TRBD2 matches at 15 bases. This CDR3 has 16 residues. The V segment lost 5 bases and the J segment 4 bases; nucleotides outside the gene matches: 6. The germline CDR1 and CDR2 sequences are SGHTA and FQGNSA.

This sequence joins TRBV28 and TRBJ2-7; 8 nucleotides align to TRBD1. V lost 6 bases to trimming and J lost 3 bases; unmatched junction nucleotides: 7. The V gene's germline CDR1 is MDHEN and CDR2 SYDVKM. The CDR3 totals 14 residues. Here the CDR3 reads CASSSPGTGYEQYF. As DNA, the CDR3 is TGTGCCAGCAGCTCCCCCGGGACAGGCTACGAGCAGTACTTC.

This chain uses TRBV7-2 with TRBJ2-3; TRBD2 agrees at 12 bases. This CDR3 contains 15 residues. The germline V gene has CDR1 SGHTA and CDR2 FQGNSA. Germline trimming cut 1 base from V and 6 bases from J; bases unmatched to any gene: 2. For the CDR3, the DNA is TGTGCCAGCAGCTTAGGGCTAGCGGGAGGGGATACGCAGTATTTT. This codes for CASSLGLAGGDTQYF.

The CDR3 bases are TGTGCCAGCAGCCCACCGGGACAGCACAACTCTGGGGCCAACGTCCTGACTTTC. Translated, it gives CASSPPGQHNSGANVLTF. The rearrangement uses TRBV21-1 and TRBJ2-6; the D segment call TRBD1 is taken from the table without a DNA check. TRBV21-1 is recorded as a pseudogene. The CDR3 covers 18 residues.

Only a few counts were recorded for this clone. The chain recombines TRBV6-2 or TRBV6-3 with TRBJ2-5; D gene unclear. CDR3 size: 12 residues. Trimming took 5 bases from V and 5 from J, leaving 9 bases between them. Germline V lookup: CDR1 MNHEY, CDR2 SVGEGT. CDR3: CASSRTRETQYF. In nucleotides, the CDR3 is TGTGCCAGCAGTCGTACGCGGGAGACCCAGTACTTC.

This clone was seen just once. The chain has TRBV7-2 and TRBJ2-7, with D perhaps matching TRBD2 (6 bases). The CDR3 sequence is 13 residues long. With 5 bases removed from V and 3 bases from J, the gap between germline ends came to 11 bases. CDR1 and CDR2 (germline): SGHTA, FQGNSA. CDR3: CASSRLGGYEQYF. The CDR3, as DNA: TGTGCCAGCAGCCGACTCGGGGGCTACGAGCAGTACTTC.

This chain joins TRBV7-9 and TRBJ2-2, with TRBD1 as a possible D gene (5 bases). CDR1 and CDR2 (germline): SEHNR, FQNEAQ (reference sequence). This CDR3 region has 15 residues. V lost 1 base to trimming and J lost 5 bases, with 11 bases between them. The CDR3, as DNA: TGTGCCAGCAGCTTAGGATCAGGGAAGACCGGGGAGCTGTTTTTT. It specifies CASSLGSGKTGELFF.

The CDR3 loop is CASGPGGLSYGYTF. DNA for the CDR3: TGTGCCAGCGGCCCGGGGGGCTTGAGCTATGGCTACACCTTC. This chain links TRBV27 with TRBJ1-2, with D tentatively TRBD1 (6 bases). Trimming stripped 8 bases from V and 4 bases from J, with 17 bases between. From germline, CDR1 is MNHEY and CDR2 SMNVEV (reference sequence). This CDR3 has 14 amino acids.

This chain joins TRBV11-3 and TRBJ1-1, with unresolved D. CDR1 is SGHNT and CDR2 is YENEEA in the germline V gene. V was shortened by 8 bases and J by 4 bases, with 8 bases between the two germline ends. This CDR3 spans 11 amino acids. This CDR3 is CASGRGTEAFF. The DNA for the CDR3 is TGTGCCAGCGGCCGGGGCACTGAAGCTTTCTTT. Complete variable domain (other parts from reference TRBV11-3 and TRBJ1-1): EAGVVQSPRYKIIEKKQPVAFWCNPISGHNTLYWYLQNLGQGPELLIRYENEEAVDDSQLPKDRFSAERLKGVDSTLKIQPAELGDSAVYLCASGRGTEAFFGQGTRLTVV.

This chain uses TRBV6-5 with TRBJ1-1; no clear D gene. The germline V and J ends were trimmed by 3 bases and 7 bases, with 6 bases remaining between them. The CDR3 is 11 amino acids. Germline lookup yields CDR1 MNHEY and CDR2 SVGAGI. The CDR3 here is CASSYGSEAFF. DNA for the CDR3: TGTGCCAGCAGTTATGGGAGTGAAGCTTTCTTT.

The V gene is TRBV2, the J gene TRBJ1-6; D unresolved. Per the germline V gene, CDR1 is SNHLY and CDR2 is FYNNEI. CDR3 length equals 14 residues. V was shortened by 2 bases and J by 9 bases, with 11 bases between the two germline ends. The CDR3, as DNA: TGTGCCAGCAGTGAAAGCGGTTCTCCTTCACCCCTCCACTTT. It codes for CASSESGSPSPLHF.